Following are 32 T cell receptor beta chains from one sample sequenced in a study of long-term antiretroviral therapy in people with HIV (dated by TCRdb to 2021 to 2024). Sequencing of the TRB variable region was done with the immunoSEQ hsTCRB v3.0 assay at survey level resolution. TCRdb took over this immuneACCESS table, retaining in-frame rearrangements with V and J assigned. Such tables are incomplete; in checked studies, under half of the missing clones stem from an unresolved V gene, and the remainder is unexplained. This sample comprises about 21,000 clones, more than 65% of them detected only once. The ten largest clonotypes hold 8.1% of the sample. This specimen consisted of unsorted PBMCs, obtained at the start of antiretroviral therapy. The origin of the receptors is a man aged 45-65 years with HIV.

V is TRBV19 and J is TRBJ1-2; 7 nucleotides match TRBD1. Trimming cost V 2 bases and J 5 bases; bases outside gene matches: 11. The CDR3 contains 16 residues. Germline-derived CDR1 and CDR2 are LNHDA and SQIVND (reference sequence). The CDR3 nucleotides read TGTGCCAGTAGTATAACCGGGACAGCCTATTCTTATGGCTACACCTTC. It codes for CASSITGTAYSYGYTF. The whole variable domain, remainder taken from reference TRBV19 and TRBJ1-2, is DGGITQSPKYLFRKEGQNVTLSCEQNLNHDAMYWYRQDPGQGLRLIYYSQIVNDFQKGDIAEGYSVSREKKESFPLTVTSAQKNPTAFYLCASSITGTAYSYGYTFGSGTRLTVV.

The rearrangement uses TRBV2 and TRBJ2-7, with TRBD2 matching over 7 bases. V shed 6 bases and J 0 bases; nucleotides not matched to a gene: 8. The CDR3 totals 15 residues. Germline lookup yields CDR1 SNHLY and CDR2 FYNNEI. In nucleotides, the CDR3 is TGTGCCAGCAGCCAACGGGGGGAGAGCTCCTACGAGCAGTACTTC. It codes for CASSQRGESSYEQYF.

The rearrangement uses TRBV7-2 and TRBJ2-7, with D possibly TRBD2 on 5 matching bases. The V and J ends lost 1 base and 0 bases respectively, with 7 bases between them. Germline V lookup: CDR1 SGHTA, CDR2 FQGNSA. The CDR3 loop spans 14 amino acids. The CDR3 nucleotides read TGTGCCAGCAGCTTAGTGGCGGGCTCCTACGAGCAGTACTTC. Translated, it gives CASSLVAGSYEQYF.

This sequence joins TRBV2 and TRBJ2-2; 9 nucleotides agree with TRBD2. The CDR3 loop spans 16 amino acids. Per germline, CDR1 SNHLY and CDR2 FYNNEI. V gave up 8 bases and J gave up 7 bases; unmatched junction bases: 14. The CDR3 reads CASSQGLAGLGGELFF. In DNA, the CDR3 is TGTGCCAGCTCCCAGGGGCTAGCGGGGCTGGGCGGGGAGCTGTTTTTT.

This clone showed up just once. The chain couples TRBV28 to TRBJ2-7; a possible D gene is TRBD2 (6 bases). Germline V lookup: CDR1 MDHEN, CDR2 SYDVKM. The CDR3 contains 16 residues. Trimming left V 2 bases short and J 6 bases short, with 20 bases between. CDR3 in amino acids: CASSLGLRGDTPEQYF. Written as DNA, the CDR3 is TGTGCCAGCAGTTTAGGGTTGCGGGGCGATACGCCCGAGCAGTACTTC.

This clone appeared a few times. The V and J genes are TRBV7-9 and TRBJ1-3; D unclear. CDR3 length equals 14 residues. V was trimmed by 0 bases and J by 3 bases, leaving 6 bases between them. Germline V gives CDR1 SEHNR, CDR2 FQNEAQ (reference sequence). The CDR3 reads CASSLAGSGNTIYF. The DNA for the CDR3 is TGTGCCAGCAGCTTAGCAGGGAGTGGAAACACCATATATTTT. Together with reference TRBV7-9 and TRBJ1-3, the CDR3 gives the full variable domain: DTGVSQNPRHKITKRGQNVTFRCDPISEHNRLYWYRQTLGQGPEFLTYFQNEAQLEKSRLLSDRFSAERPKGSFSTLEIQRTEQGDSAMYLCASSLAGSGNTIYFGEGSWLTVV.

This clone was seen a few times. The gene calls are TRBV19 and TRBJ1-5; weak D call: TRBD1 (5 bases). CDR1 and CDR2 from the germline V gene are LNHDA and SQIVND (reference sequence). Trimming cost V 3 bases and J 2 bases, with 11 bases left between them. The CDR3 covers 15 residues. The CDR3 protein is CASSIRQRGNQPQHF. The CDR3 bases are TGTGCCAGTAGTATTCGACAGAGGGGCAATCAGCCCCAGCATTTT.

The chain links TRBV7-9 to TRBJ1-5; the D is unclear. From germline, CDR1 is SEHNR and CDR2 FQNEAQ (reference sequence). This CDR3 region has 12 residues. V shed 4 bases and J shed 5 bases, with 6 bases lying between them. The DNA for the CDR3 is TGTGCCAGCAGCTCCGGCGATCAGCCCCAGCATTTT. Its protein product is CASSSGDQPQHF.

V gene TRBV27 combines with J gene TRBJ2-2, with TRBD2 as a possible D gene (6 bases). Deletions cut 6 bases from V and 4 bases from J, with 15 bases between. Germline V CDR1 and CDR2: MNHEY, SMNVEV (reference sequence). CDR3 length: 15 residues. CDR3 coding DNA: TGTGCCAGCAGAGCACTGCGGGGTGTCACCGGGGAGCTGTTTTTT. Translating it yields CASRALRGVTGELFF.

The V call is TRBV27, the J call TRBJ1-4; D is perhaps TRBD1 (5 bases). This CDR3 spans 14 amino acids. Germline CDR1 and CDR2: MNHEY and SMNVEV (reference sequence). V shed 5 bases and J shed 8 bases, with 15 bases lying between them. The CDR3, as DNA: TGTGCCAGCAGTCGGGGGGTAGTAAGGGAAAAACTGTTTTTT. This translates into CASSRGVVREKLFF.

J is TRBJ2-6 and V is TRBV13, with unresolved D. CDR3 size: 15 residues. V was clipped by 0 bases and J by 0 bases, with 3 bases between them. Germline values: CDR1 PRHDT, CDR2 FYEKMQ (reference sequence). CDR3 sequence (DNA): TGTGCCAGCAGCTTAGGGAGCTCTGGGGCCAACGTCCTGACTTTC. Its translation: CASSLGSSGANVLTF.

The chain carries TRBV18 and TRBJ2-3; D is unclear. This CDR3 comprises 14 residues. Trimming removed 3 bases at V and 2 bases at J, with 9 bases between. CDR1 is KGHSH and CDR2 is LQKENI in the germline V gene. CDR3 in DNA: TGTGCCAGCTCACCCTCAACGTTCACAGATACGCAGTATTTT. Its protein product is CASSPSTFTDTQYF.

In this sample, this clone turned up a few times. The V gene is TRBV14, the J gene TRBJ1-6; no clear D. The CDR3 consists of 14 residues. Trimming stripped 5 bases from V and 8 bases from J, with 13 bases between. Germline lookup yields CDR1 SGHDN and CDR2 FVKESK. Here the CDR3 DNA reads TGTGCCAGCAGCACTCTAGGAGAGTATTCACCCCTCCACTTT. Its translation is CASSTLGEYSPLHF.

This clone has only a few counts. The chain couples TRBV27 to TRBJ1-2, with D perhaps matching TRBD1 (6 bases). The length of the CDR3 is 15 residues. The germline CDR1 and CDR2 sequences are MNHEY and SMNVEV (reference sequence). The V end lost 8 bases, the J end lost 3 bases, and 19 bases lay between the germline ends. This CDR3 reads CASGRGGSVHYGYTF. CDR3 in DNA: TGTGCCAGCGGTAGGGGGGGTTCCGTACACTATGGCTACACCTTC.

J is TRBJ1-5 and V is TRBV28; D is undetermined. Germline CDR1 reads MDHEN; CDR2 reads SYDVKM. This CDR3 comprises 15 residues. Trimming pared 3 bases from V and 6 bases from J, leaving 15 bases between. CDR3 bases: TGTGCCAGCAGTTTGGGCATGGGTTCCAGTCAGCCCCAGCATTTT. The encoded protein is CASSLGMGSSQPQHF.

In this sample, this clone turned up once. The chain uses TRBV4-3 and TRBJ2-1; TRBD2 matches 9 bases. Germline lookup yields CDR1 LGHNA and CDR2 YSLEER. Trimming took 1 base from V and 4 from J; bases not matched to a gene: 5. The CDR3 totals 16 residues. DNA for the CDR3: TGCGCCAGCAGCCAAGTTTTAACTAGCGGGTACAATGAGCAGTTCTTC. This gives the protein CASSQVLTSGYNEQFF.

The rearrangement uses TRBV4-3 and TRBJ2-6; the D is unclear. CDR1 and CDR2 from the germline V gene are LGHNA and YSLEER. Trimming removed 4 bases at V and 0 bases at J, with 19 bases between. The CDR3 length is 19 residues. The CDR3 reads CASSRSSVDEHSGANVLTF. CDR3 sequence (DNA): TGCGCCAGCAGCCGATCGAGCGTGGACGAACACTCTGGGGCCAACGTCCTGACTTTC.

This clone has only a few counts. V gene TRBV7-9 combines with J gene TRBJ1-2, with 8 nucleotides matching TRBD1. Germline loops: CDR1 SEHNR, CDR2 FQNEAQ (reference sequence). This CDR3 comprises 15 residues. Trimming cost V 5 bases and J 6 bases; bases outside gene matches: 11. The CDR3: CASSPTPLTGDGYTF. CDR3 sequence (DNA): TGTGCCAGCAGCCCCACCCCTTTGACAGGGGATGGCTACACCTTC.

This clone has just one count. This rearrangement joins TRBV13 to TRBJ2-6, with D possibly TRBD1 on 5 matching bases. V shed 5 bases and J shed 0 bases, with 17 bases lying between them. Germline V gene lookup returns CDR1 PRHDT and CDR2 FYEKMQ (reference sequence). The CDR3 contains 18 residues. The CDR3 DNA reads as TGTGCCAGCAGCGCCAGACAGAGGAGAACCTCTGGGGCCAACGTCCTGACTTTC. The encoded protein is CASSARQRRTSGANVLTF.

The rearrangement joins TRBV6-1 to TRBJ1-2; tentative D call: TRBD1 (6 bases). The germline CDR1 and CDR2 sequences are MNHNS and SASEGT. Between the trimmed V and J ends, which lost 3 bases and 2 bases, there was a span of 10 bases. The CDR3 consists of 14 residues. The CDR3 is CASSDPGTNYGYTF. In DNA, the CDR3 is TGTGCCAGCAGTGATCCAGGGACAAACTATGGCTACACCTTC.

This clone was seen a few times. The chain carries TRBV6-4 and TRBJ2-1; D is possibly TRBD1 or TRBD2 (5 bases each). The CDR3 runs to 14 residues. Germline V gives CDR1 MRHNA, CDR2 SNTAGT. Trimming stripped 0 bases from V and 10 bases from J, with 13 bases between. The CDR3 bases are TGTGCCAGCAGTGACTCAGGGGAAGGAGGAGAGCAGTTCTTC. Translating gives CASSDSGEGGEQFF.

V gene TRBV27 combines with J gene TRBJ2-5; 8 bases agree with TRBD2. CDR3 length: 14 amino acids. The ends lost 2 bases at V and 5 bases at J; junction bases unmatched: 4. The germline V gene encodes CDR1 MNHEY and CDR2 SMNVEV (reference sequence). CDR3 nucleotides: TGTGCCAGCAGTTTAGGGGGACTAGGGGAGACCCAGTACTTC. Its protein is CASSLGGLGETQYF.

The V call is TRBV5-1, the J call TRBJ2-1; D might be TRBD1 or TRBD2, each matching 5 bases. The V end lost 1 base, the J end lost 1 base, and 12 bases lay between the germline ends. This CDR3 spans 16 amino acids. Germline lookup yields CDR1 SGHRS and CDR2 YFSETQ. Here the CDR3 reads CASSLRGLSSYNEQFF. The DNA for the CDR3 is TGCGCCAGCAGCTTGCGGGGCTTGAGTTCCTACAATGAGCAGTTCTTC.

The J gene is TRBJ1-1, the V gene TRBV18; TRBD1 might be the D (6 bases). The V end was cut by 6 bases, the J end by 3 bases, with 17 bases between. This CDR3 has 15 amino acids. CDR1 and CDR2 (germline): KGHSH, LQKENI. DNA of the CDR3: TGTGCCAGCTCTATACGGGGGGCAAGGGACACTGAAGCTTTCTTT. It specifies CASSIRGARDTEAFF.

V gene TRBV5-6 combines with J gene TRBJ2-3; 8 bases are a match to TRBD1. Germline-derived CDR1 and CDR2 are SGHDT and YYEEEE. V shed 1 base, J shed 4 bases, and the junction held 2 bases outside the gene matches. This CDR3 has 14 residues. The CDR3 nucleotides are TGTGCCAGCAGCTTGCAGGGGGCGGCAGATACGCAGTATTTT. Protein sequence: CASSLQGAADTQYF.

This chain uses TRBV7-9 with TRBJ1-1; 9 bases agree with TRBD1. Germline V CDR1 and CDR2: SEHNR, FQNEAQ (reference sequence). V dropped 6 bases and J dropped 7; count of bases not matched to a gene: 12. This CDR3 region has 15 residues. Here the CDR3 DNA reads TGTGCCAGCAGTCTTATTGGACAGGGGAAAAATGAAGCTTTCTTT. Protein: CASSLIGQGKNEAFF.

The rearrangement links TRBV6-6 to TRBJ2-7, with unresolved D. V gave up 7 bases and J gave up 0 bases, with 10 bases separating them. The V gene's germline CDR1 is MNHNY and CDR2 SVGAGI (reference sequence). The CDR3 is 13 amino acids. The CDR3 DNA follows: TGTGCCAGCAAGGGCGAATCCTCCTACGAGCAGTACTTC. Translated, it gives CASKGESSYEQYF.

The V and J genes are TRBV5-1 and TRBJ1-4, with TRBD1 as a possible D gene (5 bases). The germline gives CDR1 SGHRS, CDR2 YFSETQ. Trimming left V 0 bases short and J 8 bases short, with 20 bases between. CDR3 length equals 17 residues. The CDR3 region is CASSLEVGDGGEEKLFF. CDR3 bases: TGCGCCAGCAGCTTGGAGGTCGGCGACGGGGGTGAGGAAAAACTGTTTTTT.

The chain joins TRBV19 to TRBJ2-7; 9 nucleotides match TRBD1. The J segment lost 6 bases and the V segment lost 5 bases, leaving 11 bases of the junction unmatched. Per the germline V gene, CDR1 is LNHDA and CDR2 is SQIVND (reference sequence). The CDR3 spans 15 residues. CDR3 sequence: CASSLSGTGSLEQYF. The CDR3 nucleotides are TGTGCCAGTAGTCTATCCGGGACAGGGTCTCTCGAGCAGTACTTC.

This rearrangement joins TRBV27 to TRBJ2-2; D gene unclear. The germline V gene has CDR1 MNHEY and CDR2 SMNVEV (reference sequence). CDR3 length: 15 amino acids. V was clipped by 5 bases and J by 1 base, with 11 bases between them. The CDR3 region is CASSPRTENTGELFF. The CDR3 DNA reads as TGTGCCAGCAGTCCCCGGACGGAGAACACCGGGGAGCTGTTTTTT.

This clone appeared a single time. The genes are TRBV23-1 and TRBJ2-4; D is unclear. TRBV23-1 is annotated as an ORF whose role is uncertain. This CDR3 is 13 amino acids long. With 10 bases removed from V and 0 bases from J, the gap between germline ends came to 10 bases. CDR3 DNA sequence: TGCGCCAATGCGACTGCAGCCAAAAACATTCAGTACTTC. This encodes CANATAAKNIQYF.

In its sample, this clone was seen once. V usage is TRBV7-2 and J usage is TRBJ1-4; the D is unclear. Germline CDR1 SGHTA, CDR2 FQGNSA. The CDR3 extends over 15 amino acids. Trimming took off 4 bases at V and 8 bases at J, with 17 bases between the two ends. CDR3 nucleotide sequence: TGTGCCAGCAGCTCCCCGAGGCGAGGTGGCGAAAAACTGTTTTTT. Protein: CASSSPRRGGEKLFF. The full variable domain, rest sourced from reference TRBV7-2 and TRBJ1-4, is GAGVSQSPSNKVTEKGKDVELRCDPISGHTALYWYRQSLGQGLEFLIYFQGNSAPDKSGLPSDRFSAERTGGSVSTLTIQRTQQEDSAVYLCASSSPRRGGEKLFFGSGTQLSVL.